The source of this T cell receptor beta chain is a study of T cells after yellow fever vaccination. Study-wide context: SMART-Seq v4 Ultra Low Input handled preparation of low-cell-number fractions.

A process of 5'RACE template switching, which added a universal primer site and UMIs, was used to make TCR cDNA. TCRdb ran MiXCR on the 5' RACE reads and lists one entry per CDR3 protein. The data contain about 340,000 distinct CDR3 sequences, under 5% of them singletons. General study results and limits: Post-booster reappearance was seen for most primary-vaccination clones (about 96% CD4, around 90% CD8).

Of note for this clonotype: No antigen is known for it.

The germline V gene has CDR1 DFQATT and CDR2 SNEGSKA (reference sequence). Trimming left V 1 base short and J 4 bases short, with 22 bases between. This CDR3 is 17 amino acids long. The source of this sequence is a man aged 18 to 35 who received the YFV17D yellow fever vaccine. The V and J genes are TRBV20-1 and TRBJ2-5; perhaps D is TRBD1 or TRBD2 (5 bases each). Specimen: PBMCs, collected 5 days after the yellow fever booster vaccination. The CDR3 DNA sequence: TGCAGTGCTAGAGGGGACCTTAAGAACGCCCGGCCAGAGACCCAGTACTTC. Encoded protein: CSARGDLKNARPETQYF.